The source of this TCR beta chain is a study of blood T cell repertoires in COVID-19. Authors' processing steps: Quantification of nucleated cells was approximated via reference gene primer amplification. Libraries were prepared by immunoSEQ multiplex PCR; TCRdb keeps only in-frame clonotypes and omits some of them. V and J calls and clone size are given by that table; D and trimming were obtained from the DNA. The data hold nearly 300,000 clones, with around 88% observed a single time. Germline lookup yields CDR1 MNHEY and CDR2 SVGEGT. CDR3 length: 15 amino acids. V dropped 0 bases and J dropped 5; count of bases not matched to a gene: 4.

Sequenced sample: peripheral blood. The chain has TRBV6-2 or TRBV6-3 and TRBJ2-3; 8 bases fit TRBD2. The source is a young woman who had recovered from COVID-19. The CDR3 reads CASSYSPGGQDTQYF. CDR3 coding DNA: TGTGCCAGCAGTTACTCGCCGGGGGGGCAAGATACGCAGTATTTT.